Presented here are 15 T cell receptor beta chains from one specimen sequenced in a study of blood T cell repertoires in COVID-19. Sequencing used immunoSEQ multiplex PCR; TCRdb keeps in-frame clones, though not all of them. The sample contains roughly 200,000 clones, approximately 85% of which appear only once. The sequenced material came from peripheral blood. The receptor source for this set is a man aged 55-75 years with acute or convalescent COVID-19.

The chain is built from TRBV9 and TRBJ1-5; D is ambiguous. Germline V lookup: CDR1 SGDLS, CDR2 YYNGEE. The CDR3 loop spans 15 amino acids. V lost 0 bases to trimming and J lost 4 bases, with 11 bases between them. The CDR3 DNA sequence: TGTGCCAGCAGCGTAGGAAACAGTAATAATCAGCCCCAGCATTTT. As protein: CASSVGNSNNQPQHF.

The chain uses TRBV28 and TRBJ1-2; 9 positions match TRBD1. CDR3 length: 13 residues. V trimming: 6 bases; J trimming: 8 bases; junction bases outside the gene matches: 7. From germline, CDR1 is MDHEN and CDR2 SYDVKM. CDR3 amino acids: CASRIGTGTGYTF. Here the CDR3 DNA reads TGTGCCAGCAGGATCGGGACAGGGACAGGCTACACCTTC.

The J gene is TRBJ1-1, the V gene TRBV18; 10 bases are a match to TRBD1. Looked up from germline, CDR1 is KGHSH and CDR2 is LQKENI. The junction had 2 bases not matched to a gene; V was cut back by 1 base and J by 0 bases. This CDR3 contains 16 residues. DNA for the CDR3: TGTGCCAGCTCACCACGAGGGACAGGGGTGAACACTGAAGCTTTCTTT. Its protein is CASSPRGTGVNTEAFF.

This clone came up once. A read error may explain this, as a much larger clone is one base away. Other DNA sequences within the sample encode an identical CDR3. The V gene is TRBV5-1, the J gene TRBJ1-1, with 7 positions matching TRBD1. CDR1 is SGHRS and CDR2 is YFSETQ in the germline V gene. This CDR3 contains 15 residues. J was trimmed by 2 bases and V by 0 bases; bases with no gene match: 4. CDR3 in amino acids: CASSLGGTVNTEAFF. In nucleotides, the CDR3 is TGCGCCAGCAGCTTGGGCGGGACAGTTAACACTGAAGCTTTCTTT.

The J gene is TRBJ2-7, the V gene TRBV28, with 8 bases matching TRBD2. Per the germline V gene, CDR1 is MDHEN and CDR2 is SYDVKM. V dropped 6 bases and J dropped 3; count of bases not matched to a gene: 10. The CDR3 is made up of 15 amino acids. The DNA of the CDR3 is TGTGCCAGCAGCCTTAGCGGGGCAAAGAGCTACGAGCAGTACTTC. Translated: CASSLSGAKSYEQYF.

The chain recombines TRBV11-3 with TRBJ2-2; D perhaps matches TRBD2 (6 bases). The germline CDR1 and CDR2 sequences are SGHNT and YENEEA. This CDR3 spans 17 amino acids. V was pared by 0 bases and J by 1 base, with 12 bases between. The CDR3 is CASSLEAGLRNTGELFF. In DNA form, the CDR3 reads TGTGCCAGCAGCTTAGAGGCCGGACTACGGAACACCGGGGAGCTGTTTTTT.

The gene calls are TRBV3-1 (or the pseudogene TRBV3-2) and TRBJ2-7; 10 nucleotides align to TRBD2. CDR1 is LGHDT and CDR2 is YNNKEL in the germline V gene (reference sequence). The CDR3 is 15 amino acids. Trimming took 4 bases from V and 7 from J; bases not matched to a gene: 10. The CDR3 spells CASSRGSAGGREQYF. In DNA form, the CDR3 reads TGTGCCAGCAGCCGAGGCTCAGCGGGAGGGCGTGAGCAGTACTTC.

In this sample, this clone turned up once. This chain connects TRBV5-1 to TRBJ1-2, with D possibly matching TRBD1 (6 bases). The CDR3 loop spans 14 amino acids. Trimming pared 0 bases from V and 2 bases from J, leaving 8 bases between. Germline values: CDR1 SGHRS, CDR2 YFSETQ. CDR3 sequence (DNA): TGCGCCAGCAGCTTGGGGCAGGGGAACTATGGCTACACCTTC. Its protein product is CASSLGQGNYGYTF. Drawing the rest from reference TRBV5-1 and TRBJ1-2, the complete variable domain is KAGVTQTPRYLIKTRGQQVTLSCSPISGHRSVSWYQQTPGQGLQFLFEYFSETQRNKGNFPGRFSGRQFSNSRSEMNVSTLELGDSALYLCASSLGQGNYGYTFGSGTRLTVV.

The chain joins TRBV7-2 to TRBJ2-4; 11 bases map to TRBD2. V lost 1 base to trimming and J lost 8 bases; unmatched junction nucleotides: 7. The CDR3 has 16 amino acids. Germline V gives CDR1 SGHTA, CDR2 FQGNSA. CDR3 sequence reads: CASSLGGSGRGDIQYF. The CDR3, as DNA: TGTGCCAGCAGCTTAGGCGGTAGCGGGAGGGGTGACATTCAGTACTTC.

The chain is built from TRBV5-1 and TRBJ2-3, with 15 bases aligning to TRBD2. There are 17 residues in the CDR3. Germline CDR1 SGHRS, CDR2 YFSETQ. V dropped 4 bases and J dropped 6; count of bases not matched to a gene: 9. CDR3: CASSPGTSGRKRDTQYF. CDR3 sequence (DNA): TGCGCCAGCAGCCCCGGGACTAGCGGGAGGAAAAGGGATACGCAGTATTTT.

V gene TRBV6-6 combines with J gene TRBJ1-1; no definite D call. The CDR3 runs to 14 residues. Germline V lookup: CDR1 MNHNY, CDR2 SVGAGI (reference sequence). Between the trimmed V and J ends, which lost 4 bases and 0 bases, there was a span of 9 bases. The CDR3 DNA reads TGTGCCAGCAGTTTGACACAACTGAACACTGAAGCTTTCTTT. Protein: CASSLTQLNTEAFF.

This chain links TRBV9 with TRBJ2-2; D remains ambiguous. CDR1 and CDR2 (germline): SGDLS, YYNGEE. The CDR3 runs 13 residues. V was shortened by 2 bases and J by 4 bases, with 6 bases between the two germline ends. The CDR3 is CASSVSSTGELFF. The DNA of the CDR3 is TGTGCCAGCAGCGTTTCGTCCACCGGGGAGCTGTTTTTT.

The sample holds one count of this clone. The V gene is TRBV2, the J gene TRBJ2-5; 11 bases are a match to TRBD2. The germline V gene has CDR1 SNHLY and CDR2 FYNNEI. The V gene end was trimmed by 6 bases and the J gene end by 0 bases; junction bases not matched to a gene: 3. The CDR3 is 15 residues long. The CDR3: CASRAGLADQETQYF. Written as DNA, the CDR3 is TGTGCCAGCAGAGCGGGACTAGCGGACCAAGAGACCCAGTACTTC.

The genes are TRBV4-3 and TRBJ2-1, with 9 bases lining up with TRBD2. J was trimmed by 6 bases and V by 2 bases; bases with no gene match: 11. Germline assignment: CDR1 LGHNA and CDR2 YSLEER. The CDR3 is 17 amino acids. This CDR3 reads CASSQQRGFSGSNEQFF. CDR3 nucleotides: TGCGCCAGCAGCCAACAAAGGGGGTTTAGCGGGAGCAATGAGCAGTTCTTC.

The J gene is TRBJ2-6, the V gene TRBV2, with D unresolved. CDR1 and CDR2 (germline): SNHLY, FYNNEI. Trimming took off 6 bases at V and 0 bases at J, with 3 bases between the two ends. CDR3 length: 13 amino acids. The chain's CDR3 is CASRSSGANVLTF. The CDR3 nucleotides are TGTGCCAGCAGGAGCTCTGGGGCCAACGTCCTGACTTTC.